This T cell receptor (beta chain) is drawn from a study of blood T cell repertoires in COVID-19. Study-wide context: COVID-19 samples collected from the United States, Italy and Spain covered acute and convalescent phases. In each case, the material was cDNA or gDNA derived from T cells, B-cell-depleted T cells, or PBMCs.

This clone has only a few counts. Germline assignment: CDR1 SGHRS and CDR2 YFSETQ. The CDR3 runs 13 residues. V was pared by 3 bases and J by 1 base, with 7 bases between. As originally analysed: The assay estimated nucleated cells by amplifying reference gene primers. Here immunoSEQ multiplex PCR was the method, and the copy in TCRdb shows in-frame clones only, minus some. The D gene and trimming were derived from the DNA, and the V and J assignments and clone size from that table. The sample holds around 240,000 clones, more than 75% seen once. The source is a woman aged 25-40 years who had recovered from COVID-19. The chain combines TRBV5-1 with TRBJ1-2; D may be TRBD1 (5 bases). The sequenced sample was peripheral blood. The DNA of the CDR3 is TGCGCCAGCAGCTCCGGGGGTAACTATGGCTACACCTTC. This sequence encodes CASSSGGNYGYTF.